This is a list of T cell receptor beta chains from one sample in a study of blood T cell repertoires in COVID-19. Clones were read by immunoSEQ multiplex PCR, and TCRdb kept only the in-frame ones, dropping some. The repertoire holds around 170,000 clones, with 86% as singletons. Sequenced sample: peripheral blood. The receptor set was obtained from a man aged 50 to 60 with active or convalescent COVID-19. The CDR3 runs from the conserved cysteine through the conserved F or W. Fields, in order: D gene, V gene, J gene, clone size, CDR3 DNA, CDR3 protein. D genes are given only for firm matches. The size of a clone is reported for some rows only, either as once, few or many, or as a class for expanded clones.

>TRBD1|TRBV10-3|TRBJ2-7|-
TGTGCCATCAGTGTAGACAGGGAGAGTTACGAGCAGTACTTC
CAISVDRESYEQYF
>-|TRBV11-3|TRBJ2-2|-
TGTGCCAGCAGCTTAATAGCAGCGAACACCGGGGAGCTGTTTTTT
CASSLIAANTGELFF
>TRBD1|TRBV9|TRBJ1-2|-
TGTGCCAGCAGCGGGGGACAGGGGAGCGGCTACACCTTC
CASSGGQGSGYTF
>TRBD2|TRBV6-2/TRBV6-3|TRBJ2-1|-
TGTGCCAGCAGTTATCTAGCGGTGGATGAGCAGTTCTTC
CASSYLAVDEQFF
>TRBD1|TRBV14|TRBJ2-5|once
TGTGCCAGCAGCCAACTCCCCGGGACAGGTGCCGAGACCCAGTACTTC
CASSQLPGTGAETQYF
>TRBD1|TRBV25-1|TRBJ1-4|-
TGTGCCAGCAGTGTGGGGACAGGGGGAAATGAAAAACTGTTTTTT
CASSVGTGGNEKLFF
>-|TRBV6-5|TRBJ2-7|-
TGTGCCAGCACCTACACCGGAGGCAGGAACGAGCAGTACTTC
CASTYTGGRNEQYF
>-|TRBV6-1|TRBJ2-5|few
TGTGCCAGCAGTGAAGGGTATAGCCTAAAGACCCAGTACTTC
CASSEGYSLKTQYF
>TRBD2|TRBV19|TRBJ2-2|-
TGTGCCAGTAGTAACACCGGGACTAGATGGCCCGGGGAGCTGTTTTTT
CASSNTGTRWPGELFF
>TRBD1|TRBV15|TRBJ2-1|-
TGTGCCACCAGCAGACATAGCCGGGACAGGGAATCCAATGAGCAGTTCTTC
CATSRHSRDRESNEQFF
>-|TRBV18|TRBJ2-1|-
TGTGCCAGCTCCTTTGGGACTCCCCAACTAATAAATGAGCAGTTCTTC
CASSFGTPQLINEQFF
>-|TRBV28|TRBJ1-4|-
TGTGCCAGCATGACTGCAACTAATGAAAAACTGTTTTTT
CASMTATNEKLFF
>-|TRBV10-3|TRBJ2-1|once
TGTGCCATCAGTGACTTGCGCGGGTACAATGAGCAGTTCTTC
CAISDLRGYNEQFF
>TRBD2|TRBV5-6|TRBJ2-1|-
TGTGCCAGCAGCACGGGACTAGCGGGCTCCTTGGGTGTAAATGAGCAGTTCTTC
CASSTGLAGSLGVNEQFF
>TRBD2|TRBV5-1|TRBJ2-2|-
TGCGCCAGCAGCTTGAGCGGGGGGCGGAACGGGGAGCTGTTTTTT
CASSLSGGRNGELFF
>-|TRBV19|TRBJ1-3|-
TGTGCCAGTAGTAGACCCGTGACAGGCTCTGGAAACACCATATATTTT
CASSRPVTGSGNTIYF
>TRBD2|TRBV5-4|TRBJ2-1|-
TGTGCCAGCAGCCCTACTAGCGGGGGGGCCTACAATGAGCAGTTCTTC
CASSPTSGGAYNEQFF
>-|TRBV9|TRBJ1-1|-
TGTGCCAGCAGTACTACAGGGAGTGACACTGAAGCTTTCTTT
CASSTTGSDTEAFF
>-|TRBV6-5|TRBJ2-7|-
TGTGCCTCGACTTTAACCTACGAGCAGTACTTC
CASTLTYEQYF
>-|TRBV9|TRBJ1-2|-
TGTGCCAGCACCGAAGTGGGAGACTATGGCTACACCTTC
CASTEVGDYGYTF
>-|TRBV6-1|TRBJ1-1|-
TGTGCCAGCAGTGAGAACAGGGTCTTAAAGGACACTGAAGCTTTCTTT
CASSENRVLKDTEAFF
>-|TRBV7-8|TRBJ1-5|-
TGTGCCAGCAGCCCGCGGCCGTATAGCAATCAGCCCCAGCATTTT
CASSPRPYSNQPQHF
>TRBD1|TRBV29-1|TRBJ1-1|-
TGCAGCGTTGCAGGACAGGCCGTGGGAACTGAAGCTTTCTTT
CSVAGQAVGTEAFF
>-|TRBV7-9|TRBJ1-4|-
TGTGCCAGCAGCTTTACAGGGTTAAATGAAAAACTGTTTTTT
CASSFTGLNEKLFF
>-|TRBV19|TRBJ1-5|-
TGTGCCACCCTAGGGCGGGGGCGAGGGGGCAATCAGCCCCAGCATTTT
CATLGRGRGGNQPQHF
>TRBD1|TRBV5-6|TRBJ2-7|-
TGTGCCAGCAGCGGGGCCGGACAGGGGGTAGTGTTGGGCGAGCAGTACTTC
CASSGAGQGVVLGEQYF
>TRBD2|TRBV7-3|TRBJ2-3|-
TGTGCCAGCAGCTTCTCGACTAGCGGGACCGCAGATACGCAGTATTTT
CASSFSTSGTADTQYF
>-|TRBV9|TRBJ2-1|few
TGTGCCAGCAGCGTAAATACAGGCACGGACGGGCAGTTCTTC
CASSVNTGTDGQFF
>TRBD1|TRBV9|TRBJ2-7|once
TGTGCCAGCAGCGCAGTCGGGACAGGAAGGAGCGAGCAGTACTTC
CASSAVGTGRSEQYF
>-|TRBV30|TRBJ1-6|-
TGTGCCTGGAACCCGACTCAAATCGGTTCACCCCTCCACTTT
CAWNPTQIGSPLHF
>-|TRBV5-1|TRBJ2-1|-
TGCGCCAGCAGTCAGGGTTTAGATGAGCAGTTCTTC
CASSQGLDEQFF
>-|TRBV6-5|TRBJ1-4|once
TGTGCCAGCAGTTTGGACAGAGCCGAAAAACTGTTTTTT
CASSLDRAEKLFF
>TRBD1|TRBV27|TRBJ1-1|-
TGTGCCAGCAGTTCCACAGGGGTTGGGGCTGAAGCTTTCTTT
CASSSTGVGAEAFF
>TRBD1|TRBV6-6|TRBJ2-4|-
TGTGCCAGCAAGCCGGGACAGGGGAAAAACATTCAGTACTTC
CASKPGQGKNIQYF
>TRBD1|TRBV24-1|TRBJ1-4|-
TGTGCCACCAGTGATCCCAGGGGGATTGGAGAAAAACTGTTTTTT
CATSDPRGIGEKLFF
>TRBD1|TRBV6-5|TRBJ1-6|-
TGTGCCAGCAGCCCCCCGGGACAGGGGACCCTCCACTTT
CASSPPGQGTLHF
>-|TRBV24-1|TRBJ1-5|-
TGTGCCACCAGTGATAGGGGCCTTCAGCCCCAGCATTTT
CATSDRGLQPQHF
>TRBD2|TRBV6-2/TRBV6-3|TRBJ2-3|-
TGTGCCAGCAGTTTTCCTCTCAAACTAGCGGGGGACCGGCCGCAAGATACGCAGTATTTT
CASSFPLKLAGDRPQDTQYF
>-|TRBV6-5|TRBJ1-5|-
TGTGCCAGCAGGGCGGGGAACTTCCGCAATCAGCCCCAGCATTTT
CASRAGNFRNQPQHF
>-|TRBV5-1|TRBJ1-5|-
TGCGCCAAGGTATCCCCAGAAGACGAAGGAGAACCCAGTTGTGATCAGCCCCAGCATTTT
CAKVSPEDEGEPSCDQPQHF